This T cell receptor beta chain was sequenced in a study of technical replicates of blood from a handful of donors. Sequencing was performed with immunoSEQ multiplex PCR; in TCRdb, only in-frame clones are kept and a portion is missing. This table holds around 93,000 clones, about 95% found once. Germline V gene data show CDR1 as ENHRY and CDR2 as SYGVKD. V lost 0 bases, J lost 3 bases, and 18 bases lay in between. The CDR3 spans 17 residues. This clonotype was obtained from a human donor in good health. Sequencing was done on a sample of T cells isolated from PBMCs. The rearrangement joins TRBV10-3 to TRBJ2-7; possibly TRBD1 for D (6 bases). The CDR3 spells CAISESMGTLTLYEQYF. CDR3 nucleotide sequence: TGTGCCATCAGTGAGTCGATGGGGACACTCACTCTCTACGAGCAGTACTTC.